This TCR beta chain was documented in a study of Graves' ophthalmopathy and Graves' hyperthyroidism. Findings and caveats of the study: Thyroid clonotypes that were expanded above 0.001 frequency mostly also appeared in blood.

CDR1 is MDHEN and CDR2 is SYDVKM in the germline V gene. Trimming shortened V by 1 base and J by 4 bases, and 11 bases separated the two germline ends. This CDR3 has 14 amino acids. In this sample, this clonotype turned up many times. What it binds is unknown. Amplification of TCR beta CDR3 regions used RNA transcripts. First-round RT-PCR with HTBI primers preceded a second-round multiplex PCR. Using its own MiXCR run on the multiplex PCR reads, TCRdb lists one record per CDR3 protein. The table has 200,000 to 250,000 distinct CDR3 sequences, over 25% seen once. J is TRBJ2-7 and V is TRBV28, with D possibly being TRBD1 (5 bases). Sequenced: peripheral blood. The clonotype originates from a man in his fifties with Graves' ophthalmopathy. Here the CDR3 DNA reads TGTGCCAGCAGTTTATCAGGGCTCGGATACGAGCAGTACTTC. It is translated as CASSLSGLGYEQYF. The variable domain in full, completed from reference TRBV28 and TRBJ2-7, reads DVKVTQSSRYLVKRTGEKVFLECVQDMDHENMFWYRQDPGLGLRLIYFSYDVKMKEKGDIPEGYSVSREKKERFSLILESASTNQTSMYLCASSLSGLGYEQYFGPGTRLTVT.